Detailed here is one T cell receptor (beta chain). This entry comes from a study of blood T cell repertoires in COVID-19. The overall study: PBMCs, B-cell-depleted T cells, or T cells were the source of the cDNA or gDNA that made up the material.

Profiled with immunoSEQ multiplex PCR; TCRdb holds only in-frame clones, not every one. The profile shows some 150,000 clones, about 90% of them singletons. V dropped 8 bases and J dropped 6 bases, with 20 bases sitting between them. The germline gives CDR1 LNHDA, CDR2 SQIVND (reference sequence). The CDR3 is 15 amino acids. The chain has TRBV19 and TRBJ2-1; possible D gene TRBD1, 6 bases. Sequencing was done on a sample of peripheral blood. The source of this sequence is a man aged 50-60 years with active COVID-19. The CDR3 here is CASRMDTRGGNEQFF. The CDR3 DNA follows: TGTGCCAGTCGAATGGACACCCGAGGGGGCAATGAGCAGTTCTTC.